Listed below are T cell receptor beta chains from one sample, sequenced in a study of CD8 T cells in ankylosing spondylitis. TCRdb recomputed calls from the 5' RACE reads with MiXCR, one row per CDR3 protein. The data contain roughly 170,000 distinct CDR3 sequences, around 9.6% of them singletons. Sequencing was done on a sample of blood, either unsorted or a sorted T cell fraction (not recorded which). The source is a female donor with ankylosing spondylitis or in good health (not recorded which). The CDR3 runs from the conserved cysteine through the conserved F or W. The D gene is left open where the match is weak. Only part of the rows carry a size: once, few, many, or a class if the clone is expanded.

TRBV6-6	NA	NA	TRBJ1-1	TGTGCCAGCGGACCTGAAGCTTTCTTT	CASGPEAFF
TRBV10-3	NA	NA	TRBJ2-1	TGTGCCATCAGTGAAGGTAGCTCCTACAATGAGCAGTTCTTC	CAISEGSSYNEQFF
TRBV4-1	TRBD2	few	TRBJ2-7	TGCGCCAGCAGCTTCCAGACTAGCGCCTACGAGCAGTACTTC	CASSFQTSAYEQYF
TRBV2	TRBD2	few	TRBJ2-1	TGTGCCAGCTTCGTAGCGGGAGGCCGCAACAATGAGCAGTTCTTC	CASFVAGGRNNEQFF
TRBV5-6	TRBD2	NA	TRBJ2-7	TGTGCCAGCAGGACCTATAGCGGGAGGGCCAACGAGCAGTACTTC	CASRTYSGRANEQYF
TRBV27	NA	many	TRBJ2-7	TGTGCCAGCAGTTTAAAGCACTCCTACGAGCAGTACTTC	CASSLKHSYEQYF
TRBV30	NA	NA	TRBJ1-2	TGTGCCTGGAGTGTCGAGGGGATCAACTATGGCTACACCTTC	CAWSVEGINYGYTF
TRBV2	NA	many	TRBJ2-7	TGTGCCACCCAAGGGGTTGACGAGCAGTACTTC	CATQGVDEQYF
TRBV6-1	NA	NA	TRBJ2-7	TGTGCCAGCAGCCACGTCGGCGGAACCCTGGAGCAGTACTTC	CASSHVGGTLEQYF
TRBV7-9	NA	NA	TRBJ1-5	TGTGCCAGCAGCGCGGGCAATCAGCCCCAGCATTTT	CASSAGNQPQHF
TRBV7-9	NA	many	TRBJ2-7	TGTGCCAGCAGCCCGCTAGGGCGAAGGTACGAGCAGTACTTC	CASSPLGRRYEQYF
TRBV6-1	NA	NA	TRBJ1-1	TGTGCCAGCAACTATCGTAGTGAAGCTTTCTTT	CASNYRSEAFF
TRBV7-9	NA	few	TRBJ1-2	TGTGCCAGCAGCACTAGCGACAGGACTCTCCCTCCTGGCTACACCTTC	CASSTSDRTLPPGYTF
TRBV28	TRBD1	NA	TRBJ1-1	TGTTCCAGCATACAGGGGGCGTGGGTGACCGCTGAAGCTTTCTTT	CSSIQGAWVTAEAFF
TRBV11-2	NA	NA	TRBJ2-3	TGTGCCAGCAGCTTACGGTATTCCTACACAGATACGCAGTATTTT	CASSLRYSYTDTQYF
TRBV7-9	NA	few	TRBJ1-3	TGTGCCAGCAGCTTATATCAGACCATATATTTT	CASSLYQTIYF
TRBV30	TRBD1	NA	TRBJ2-2	TGTGCCTGGGACGGACAGGGGATCGGGGAGCTGTTTTTT	CAWDGQGIGELFF
TRBV7-8	NA	few	TRBJ1-5	TGTGCCAGCAGTCCCGACAGTAGCAATCAGCCCCAGCATTTT	CASSPDSSNQPQHF
TRBV13	TRBD2	NA	TRBJ2-1	TGTGCCAGCAGCTTACGGGCTAGCGGGAACAATGAGCAGTTCTTC	CASSLRASGNNEQFF
TRBV10-3	NA	few	TRBJ2-7	TGTGCCATCAGGAGGGATAACTACGAGCAGTACTTC	CAIRRDNYEQYF
TRBV6-5	NA	few	TRBJ1-2	TGTGCCAGCAGTTACGCTACAGGAGACCATGGCTACACCTTC	CASSYATGDHGYTF
TRBV12-3/TRBV12-4	NA	many	TRBJ1-2	TGTGCCAGCAGTACAGGAGCTGGCTACACCTTC	CASSTGAGYTF
TRBV20-1	NA	few	TRBJ2-7	TGCAGTGCTACCCCAGGAGACTCCTACGAGCAGTACTTC	CSATPGDSYEQYF
TRBV29-1	NA	few	TRBJ1-2	TGCAGCGTCCCCGACACCAACTATGGCTACACCTTC	CSVPDTNYGYTF
TRBV7-8	TRBD1	many	TRBJ1-1	TGTGCCAGCACCCCGACAGGGAGGGGAAGTGAAGCTTTCTTT	CASTPTGRGSEAFF
TRBV7-9	TRBD1	few	TRBJ1-1	TGTGCCACCACATCACAGGGGGGAGGGTCCGGAGCTTTCTTT	CATTSQGGGSGAFF
TRBV4-3	NA	NA	TRBJ1-5	TGCGCCAGCAGCCAAGATTATAGGGGACGGGTTTATCCCCAGCATTTT	CASSQDYRGRVYPQHF
TRBV19	NA	few	TRBJ1-1	TGTGCCAGTCAACCCGGGGGCACTGAAGCTTTCTTT	CASQPGGTEAFF
TRBV28	NA	few	TRBJ1-1	TGTGCCAGCGGGAGTGACCCAAACACTGAAGCTTTCTTT	CASGSDPNTEAFF
TRBV2	TRBD2	few	TRBJ2-1	TGTGCCAGCAGACCTAGCGGGAGCCCCTACAATGAGCAGTTCTTC	CASRPSGSPYNEQFF
TRBV12-3/TRBV12-4	TRBD2	few	TRBJ2-5	TGTGCCAGCAGTGTCTCGGGACTAGGGGCAGAGACCCAGTACTTC	CASSVSGLGAETQYF
TRBV29-1	TRBD2	NA	TRBJ2-7	TGCAGCGTTGAAGACCGCGGGACTAGCGGGAGAGGGCAGTACTTC	CSVEDRGTSGRGQYF
TRBV10-2	NA	few	TRBJ2-2	TGCGCCAGCAGTGAGTTTCTGGCGCGATCCAACACCGGGGAGCTGTTTTTT	CASSEFLARSNTGELFF
TRBV6-2/TRBV6-3	NA	few	TRBJ2-3	TGTGCCAGCACCAAGGGGGACTTCTCCACAGATACGCAGTATTTT	CASTKGDFSTDTQYF
TRBV10-3	NA	NA	TRBJ2-7	TGTGCCATCAGTGAGTGGTTAACCTCCTACGAGCAGTACTTC	CAISEWLTSYEQYF
TRBV27	NA	few	TRBJ2-6	TGTGCCAGCAGTTTATACCAGGGAAGCTCTGGGGCCAACGTCCTGACTTTC	CASSLYQGSSGANVLTF
TRBV7-2	NA	many	TRBJ2-7	TGTGCCAGCAGCTTCTTTACCGGACCCCCCTACGAGCAGTACTTC	CASSFFTGPPYEQYF